This T cell receptor (beta chain) appears in the sequencing data of a study of identifying expanded T cells in peripheral blood. V shed 3 bases and J 9 bases; nucleotides not matched to a gene: 12. The CDR3 is 15 amino acids. Germline V gene data show CDR1 as GTSNPN and CDR2 as SVGIG (reference sequence). Whole-study results and caveats: Over approximately two and four weeks, about 15 and 18 clones changed, versus roughly 1.2 between replicates. Variance in clone template counts between roughly 2-week samples significantly increased with total template count across all healthy donors.

No infections or other immune events were documented during collection. Profiling relied on immunoSEQ multiplex PCR, and the TCRdb table lists in-frame clones only, not all of them. The data contain about 82,000 clones, 70% to 90% of them singletons. A few counts support this clone. The antigen is undetermined. The source is a person between 18 and 70 years old in good health. Input material: blood. J is TRBJ2-1 and V is TRBV30, with 9 bases that match TRBD1. In nucleotides, the CDR3 is TGTGCCTGGAGCTTCCCGGGACAGGGAGTAATTGAGCAGTTCTTC. This translates into CAWSFPGQGVIEQFF.